This T cell receptor (beta chain) was obtained from a study of OX40 agonist ivuxolimab in advanced cancers. Sequencing used immunoSEQ multiplex PCR; TCRdb keeps in-frame clones, though not all of them. The sample carries around 19,000 clones, just under 75% recorded once. There are a few counts of this clone. The CDR3 is 15 residues long. V shed 7 bases, J shed 3 bases, and the junction held 8 bases outside the gene matches. From germline, CDR1 is SEHNR and CDR2 FQNEAQ (reference sequence). The input for sequencing was CD4+ or CD8+ T cells sorted from blood, taken in a trial of the OX40 agonist ivuxolimab. V and J are TRBV7-9 and TRBJ2-1, with 8 bases lining up with TRBD2. The receptor comes from an adult with an advanced solid tumor such as melanoma, head and neck, liver or kidney cancer. This chain's CDR3 is CASTSTSDLYNEQFF. CDR3 sequence (DNA): TGTGCCAGCACCTCGACTAGCGATCTCTACAATGAGCAGTTCTTC. The variable domain in full, completed from reference TRBV7-9 and TRBJ2-1, reads DTGVSQNPRHKITKRGQNVTFRCDPISEHNRLYWYRQTLGQGPEFLTYFQNEAQLEKSRLLSDRFSAERPKGSFSTLEIQRTEQGDSAMYLCASTSTSDLYNEQFFGPGTRLTVL.